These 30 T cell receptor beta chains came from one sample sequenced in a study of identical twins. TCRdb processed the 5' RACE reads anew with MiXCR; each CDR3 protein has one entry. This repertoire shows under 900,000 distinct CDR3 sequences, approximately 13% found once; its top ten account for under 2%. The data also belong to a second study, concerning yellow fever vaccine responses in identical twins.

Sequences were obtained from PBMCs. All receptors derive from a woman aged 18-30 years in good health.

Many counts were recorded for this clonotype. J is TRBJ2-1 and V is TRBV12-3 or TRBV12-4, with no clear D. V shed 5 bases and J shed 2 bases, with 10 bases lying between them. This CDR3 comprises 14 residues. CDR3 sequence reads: CASSAQVAYNEQFF. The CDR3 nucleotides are TGTGCCAGCAGTGCCCAAGTGGCCTACAATGAGCAGTTCTTC.

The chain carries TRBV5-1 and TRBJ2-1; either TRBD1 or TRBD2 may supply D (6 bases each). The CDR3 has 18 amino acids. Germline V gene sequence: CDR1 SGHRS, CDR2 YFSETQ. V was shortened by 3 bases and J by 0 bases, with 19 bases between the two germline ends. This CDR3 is CASSWRGFADFSYNEQFF. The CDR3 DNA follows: TGCGCCAGCAGCTGGAGGGGGTTCGCGGATTTCTCCTACAATGAGCAGTTCTTC.

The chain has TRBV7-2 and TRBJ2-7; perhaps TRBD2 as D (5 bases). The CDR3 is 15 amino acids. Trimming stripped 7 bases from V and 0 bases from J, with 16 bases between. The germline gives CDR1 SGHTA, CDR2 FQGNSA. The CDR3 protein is CASTQQADTSYEQYF. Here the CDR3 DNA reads TGTGCCAGCACCCAACAAGCGGATACCTCCTACGAGCAGTACTTC.

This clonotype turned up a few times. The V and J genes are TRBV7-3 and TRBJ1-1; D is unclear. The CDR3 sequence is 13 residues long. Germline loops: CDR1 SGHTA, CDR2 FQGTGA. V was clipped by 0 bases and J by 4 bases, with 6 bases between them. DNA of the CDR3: TGTGCCAGCAGCTTAACGGTCTTCACTGAAGCTTTCTTT. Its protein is CASSLTVFTEAFF.

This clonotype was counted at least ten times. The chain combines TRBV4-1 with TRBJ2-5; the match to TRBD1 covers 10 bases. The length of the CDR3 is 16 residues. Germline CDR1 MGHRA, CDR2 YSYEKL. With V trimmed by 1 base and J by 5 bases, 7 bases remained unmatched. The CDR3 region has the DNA TGCGCCAGCAGCCAAGGCGACAGGGGGCTAGAGGAGACCCAGTACTTC. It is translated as CASSQGDRGLEETQYF.

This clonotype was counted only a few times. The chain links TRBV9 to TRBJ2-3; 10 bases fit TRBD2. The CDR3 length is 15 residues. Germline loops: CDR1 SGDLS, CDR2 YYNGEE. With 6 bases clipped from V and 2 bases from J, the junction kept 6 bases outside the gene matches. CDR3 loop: CASMSGGAPTDTQYF. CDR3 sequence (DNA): TGTGCCAGCATGAGCGGGGGGGCTCCCACAGATACGCAGTATTTT.

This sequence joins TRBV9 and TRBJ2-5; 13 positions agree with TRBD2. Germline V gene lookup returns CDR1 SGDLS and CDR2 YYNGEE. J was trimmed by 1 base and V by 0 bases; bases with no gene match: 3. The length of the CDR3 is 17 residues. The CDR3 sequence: CASSVGGLAGFQETQYF. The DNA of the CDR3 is TGTGCCAGCAGCGTAGGGGGACTAGCGGGGTTCCAAGAGACCCAGTACTTC. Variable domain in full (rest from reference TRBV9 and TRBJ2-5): DSGVTQTPKHLITATGQRVTLRCSPRSGDLSVYWYQQSLDQGLQFLIQYYNGEERAKGNILERFSAQQFPDLHSELNLSSLELGDSALYFCASSVGGLAGFQETQYFGPGTRLLVL.

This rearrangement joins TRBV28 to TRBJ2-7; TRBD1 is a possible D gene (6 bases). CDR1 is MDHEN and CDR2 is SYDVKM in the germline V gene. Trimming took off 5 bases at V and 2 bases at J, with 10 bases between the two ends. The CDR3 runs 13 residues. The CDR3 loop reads CASSRQDPYEQYF. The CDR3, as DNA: TGTGCCAGCAGTCGACAGGATCCCTACGAGCAGTACTTC.

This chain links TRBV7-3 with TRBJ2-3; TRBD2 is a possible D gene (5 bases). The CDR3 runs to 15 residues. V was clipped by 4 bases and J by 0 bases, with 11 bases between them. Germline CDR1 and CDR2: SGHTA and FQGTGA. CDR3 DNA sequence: TGTGCCAGCAGCTCTCGAGGAGGCAGCACAGATACGCAGTATTTT. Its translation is CASSSRGGSTDTQYF.

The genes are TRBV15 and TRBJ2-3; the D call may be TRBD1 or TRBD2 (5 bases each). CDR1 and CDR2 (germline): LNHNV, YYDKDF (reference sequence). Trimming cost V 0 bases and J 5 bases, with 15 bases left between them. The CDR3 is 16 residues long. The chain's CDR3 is CATSRDGASLEDTQYF. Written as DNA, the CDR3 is TGTGCCACCAGCAGAGACGGGGCCTCCCTTGAAGATACGCAGTATTTT.

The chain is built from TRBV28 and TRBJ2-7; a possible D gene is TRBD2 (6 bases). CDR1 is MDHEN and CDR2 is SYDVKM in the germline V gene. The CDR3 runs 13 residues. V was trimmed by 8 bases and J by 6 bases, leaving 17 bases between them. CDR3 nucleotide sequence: TGTGCCAGCGGGCTCGGGGGTCTGGGCGAGCAGTACGTC. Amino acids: CASGLGGLGEQYV.

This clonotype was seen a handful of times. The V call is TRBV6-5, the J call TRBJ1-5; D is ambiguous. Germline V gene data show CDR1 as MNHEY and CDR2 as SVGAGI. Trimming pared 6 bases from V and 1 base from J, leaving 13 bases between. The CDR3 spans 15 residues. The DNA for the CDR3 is TGTGCCAGCAGATTAACAAAAACGAGCAATCAGCCCCAGCATTTT. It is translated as CASRLTKTSNQPQHF.

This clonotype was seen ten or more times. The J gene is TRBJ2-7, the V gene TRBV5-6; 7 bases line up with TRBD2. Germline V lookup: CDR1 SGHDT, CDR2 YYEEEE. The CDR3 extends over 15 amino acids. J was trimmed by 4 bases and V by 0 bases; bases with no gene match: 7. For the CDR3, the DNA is TGTGCCAGCAGCTTGGTGGTAGCGGGTCTGTACGAGCAGTACTTC. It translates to CASSLVVAGLYEQYF.

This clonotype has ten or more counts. CDR3 sequence reads: CAISGVQGSQPQHF. CDR3 bases: TGTGCCATCAGTGGGGTACAGGGTAGTCAGCCCCAGCATTTT. This sequence joins TRBV10-3 and TRBJ1-5, with D perhaps matching TRBD1 (6 bases). The germline CDR1 and CDR2 sequences are ENHRY and SYGVKD. The germline V and J ends were trimmed by 4 bases and 6 bases, with 13 bases remaining between them. This CDR3 region has 14 residues.

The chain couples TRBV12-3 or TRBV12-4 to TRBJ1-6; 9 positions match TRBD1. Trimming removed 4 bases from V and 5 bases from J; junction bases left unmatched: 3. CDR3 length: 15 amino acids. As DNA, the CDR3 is TGTGCCAGCAGTTGGGGGACAGGGAATAATTCACCCCTCCACTTT. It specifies CASSWGTGNNSPLHF.

The CDR3: CASSLGSGPYNEQFF. CDR3 coding DNA: TGTGCCAGCAGCTTAGGGAGCGGGCCCTACAATGAGCAGTTCTTC. The chain couples TRBV7-6 to TRBJ2-1; possibly TRBD2 for D (6 bases). The V end was cut by 1 base, the J end by 2 bases, with 9 bases between. There are 15 residues in the CDR3. Looked up from germline, CDR1 is SGHVS and CDR2 is FNYEAQ.

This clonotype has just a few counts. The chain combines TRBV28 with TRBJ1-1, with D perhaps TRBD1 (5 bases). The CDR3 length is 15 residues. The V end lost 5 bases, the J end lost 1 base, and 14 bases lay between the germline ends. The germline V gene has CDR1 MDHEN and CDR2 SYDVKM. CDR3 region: CASSPLGEQNTEAFF. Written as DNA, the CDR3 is TGTGCCAGCAGTCCTCTGGGGGAACAGAACACTGAAGCTTTCTTT.

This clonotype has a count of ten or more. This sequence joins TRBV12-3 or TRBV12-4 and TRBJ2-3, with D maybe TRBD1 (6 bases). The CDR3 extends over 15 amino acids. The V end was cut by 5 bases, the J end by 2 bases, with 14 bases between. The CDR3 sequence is CASSPQGIATDTQYF. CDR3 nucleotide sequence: TGTGCCAGCAGTCCCCAGGGGATTGCCACAGATACGCAGTATTTT.

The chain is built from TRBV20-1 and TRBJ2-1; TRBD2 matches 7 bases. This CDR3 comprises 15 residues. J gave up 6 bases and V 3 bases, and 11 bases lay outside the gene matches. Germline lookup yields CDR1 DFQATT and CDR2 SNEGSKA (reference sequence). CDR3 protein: CSASHGLGIPNEQFF. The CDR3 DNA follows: TGCAGTGCTAGTCACGGACTAGGGATTCCCAATGAGCAGTTCTTC.

CDR3 sequence reads: CASSLSLSAHEQFF. The CDR3 nucleotides are TGCGCCAGCAGCTTGTCGTTATCGGCGCATGAGCAGTTCTTC. The rearrangement links TRBV5-1 to TRBJ2-1; D unclear. CDR1 is SGHRS, CDR2 YFSETQ, per germline. The V and J ends lost 1 base and 8 bases respectively, with 13 bases between them. The CDR3 is 14 residues long.

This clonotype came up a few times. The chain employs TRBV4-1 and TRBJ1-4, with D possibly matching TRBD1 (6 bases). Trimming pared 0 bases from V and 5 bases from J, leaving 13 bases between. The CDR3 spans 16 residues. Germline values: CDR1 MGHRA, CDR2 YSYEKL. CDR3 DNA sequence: TGCGCCAGCAGCCAAGAACCAGGACAGTTGAATGAAAAACTGTTTTTT. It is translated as CASSQEPGQLNEKLFF.

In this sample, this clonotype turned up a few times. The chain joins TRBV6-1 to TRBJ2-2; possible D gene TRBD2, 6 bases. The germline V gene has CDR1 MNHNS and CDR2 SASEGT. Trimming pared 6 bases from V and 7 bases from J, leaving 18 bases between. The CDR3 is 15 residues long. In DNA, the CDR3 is TGTGCCAGCAGGACGGAGGGTTTCGGCGGCGGGGAGCTGTTTTTT. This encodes CASRTEGFGGGELFF.

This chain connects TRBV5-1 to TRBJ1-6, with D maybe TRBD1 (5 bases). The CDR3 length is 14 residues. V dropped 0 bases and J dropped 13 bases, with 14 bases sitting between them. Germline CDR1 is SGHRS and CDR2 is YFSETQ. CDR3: CASSLDSGGEPLHF. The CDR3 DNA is TGCGCCAGCAGCTTGGACTCCGGGGGGGAGCCCCTCCACTTT.

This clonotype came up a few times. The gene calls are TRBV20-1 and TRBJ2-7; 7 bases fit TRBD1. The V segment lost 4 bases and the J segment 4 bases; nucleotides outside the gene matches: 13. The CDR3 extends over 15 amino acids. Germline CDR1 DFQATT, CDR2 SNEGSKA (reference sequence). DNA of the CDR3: TGCAGTGCTAACCGAGACAGGGAGAAATCTTACGAGCAGTACTTC. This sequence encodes CSANRDREKSYEQYF.

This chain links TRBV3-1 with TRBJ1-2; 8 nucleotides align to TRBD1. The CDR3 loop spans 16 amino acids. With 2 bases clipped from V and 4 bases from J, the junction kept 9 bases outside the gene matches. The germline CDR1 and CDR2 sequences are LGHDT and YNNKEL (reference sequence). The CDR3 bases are TGTGCCAGCAGCCAACCGACAGGGGCCCAAGGCTATGGCTACACCTTC. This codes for CASSQPTGAQGYGYTF.

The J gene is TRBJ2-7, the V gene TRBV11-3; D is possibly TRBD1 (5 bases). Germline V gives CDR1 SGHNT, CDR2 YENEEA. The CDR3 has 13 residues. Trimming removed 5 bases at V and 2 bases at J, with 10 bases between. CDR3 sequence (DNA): TGTGCCAGCAGCCCCAGACAGACCTACGAGCAGTACGTC. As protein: CASSPRQTYEQYV.

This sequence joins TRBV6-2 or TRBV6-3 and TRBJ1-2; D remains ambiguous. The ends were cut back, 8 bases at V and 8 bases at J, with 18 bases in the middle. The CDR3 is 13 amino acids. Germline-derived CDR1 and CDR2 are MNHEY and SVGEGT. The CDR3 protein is CASASGDWRGYTF. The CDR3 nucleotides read TGTGCCAGCGCGTCCGGTGACTGGCGGGGCTACACCTTC.

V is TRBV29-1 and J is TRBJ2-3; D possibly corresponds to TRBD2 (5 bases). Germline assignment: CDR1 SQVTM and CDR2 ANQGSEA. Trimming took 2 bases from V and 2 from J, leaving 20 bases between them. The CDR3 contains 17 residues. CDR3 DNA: TGCAGCGTTGAACCTCCCCCGAGCGGAGAATACACAGATACGCAGTATTTT. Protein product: CSVEPPPSGEYTDTQYF.

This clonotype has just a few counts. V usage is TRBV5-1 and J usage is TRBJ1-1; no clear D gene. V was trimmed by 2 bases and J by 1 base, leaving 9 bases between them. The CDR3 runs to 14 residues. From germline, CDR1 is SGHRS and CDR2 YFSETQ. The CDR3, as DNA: TGCGCCAGCAGCTTAGACAATACGAACACTGAAGCTTTCTTT. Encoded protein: CASSLDNTNTEAFF.

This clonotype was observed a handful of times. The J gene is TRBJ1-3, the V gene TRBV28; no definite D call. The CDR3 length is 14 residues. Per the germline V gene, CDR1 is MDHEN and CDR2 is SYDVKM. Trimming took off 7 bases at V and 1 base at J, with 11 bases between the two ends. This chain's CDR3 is CASKSDTSGNTIYF. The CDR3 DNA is TGTGCCAGCAAGTCGGATACTTCTGGAAACACCATATATTTT.